The source of this TCR beta chain is a study of T-cell memory formation after mild COVID-19. Study at large: TCR clustering was largely donor specific. General study findings and limits: Largely, contracting CD4+ clones fell within CM and EM, and contracting CD8+ clones within EMRA. Clones shrinking from day 15 to 85 showed even CD4/CD8 mixes; later expanders tilted CD4+.

CDR1 is SGHVS, CDR2 FQNEAQ, per germline. V lost 0 bases, J lost 6 bases, and 11 bases lay in between. This CDR3 region has 14 residues. TCR alpha and TCR beta cDNA libraries carrying sample barcodes and UMIs were produced by 5'RACE using constant-segment primers. TCRdb reprocessed the 5' RACE reads via MiXCR and lists one record per CDR3 protein. Of hundreds of thousands of distinct CDR3 sequences in the sample, 28% were seen once. Comment on this clonotype: The target antigen is unknown.

This TCR came from an adult woman who had mild COVID-19 (a few samples of this study predate the infection). Cell type and time point are not known. The chain joins TRBV7-8 to TRBJ1-1; a weak D match, TRBD1 (6 bases). The sequencing input was PBMCs or a T cell subset sorted from them (not recorded which). The CDR3 DNA sequence: TGTGCCAGCAGCTTAGCGTACAGGGCGGCTGAAGCTTTCTTT. Its protein is CASSLAYRAAEAFF.